What follows describes a single TCR beta chain. The data were produced by immunoSEQ multiplex PCR, yet TCRdb's version contains in-frame clones alone and is incomplete. The sample contains 95,000 to 150,000 clones, around four fifths of which appear only once. These data belong to a study of blood T cell repertoires in COVID-19. This CDR3 is built from 11 residues. The ends were cut back, 3 bases at V and 4 bases at J, with 4 bases in the middle. Germline assignment: CDR1 ENHRY and CDR2 SYGVKD. The V call is TRBV10-3, the J call TRBJ2-7; D is undetermined. Sequenced sample: peripheral blood. The receptor's source is an elderly man with active or convalescent COVID-19. The CDR3 is CAISDRYEQYF. The CDR3, as DNA: TGTGCCATCAGTGACAGGTACGAGCAGTACTTC.